The 30 T cell receptor beta chains presented below share a single source sample, sequenced in a study of Graves' ophthalmopathy and Graves' hyperthyroidism. From RNA, the CDR3 regions of TCR beta chains were amplified and sequenced. HTBI primers served in a first-round RT-PCR, which a second-round multiplex PCR followed. TCRdb called the multiplex PCR reads again in MiXCR, with one record for every CDR3 protein. The data show around 1,200,000 distinct CDR3 sequences, around a third seen once. Sequenced sample: peripheral blood or thyroid tissue (not recorded which). The receptor source for this set is an adult man with Graves' hyperthyroidism.

This clonotype was seen at least ten times. The chain uses TRBV19 and TRBJ1-5, with D perhaps matching TRBD1 (5 bases). Germline CDR1 is LNHDA and CDR2 is SQIVND (reference sequence). The CDR3 is 14 residues long. Trimming removed 3 bases from V and 9 bases from J, with 15 bases in between. CDR3 loop: CASSIGTGTGPQHF. The CDR3, as DNA: TGTGCCAGTAGTATCGGCACGGGCACAGGGCCCCAGCATTTT.

The chain links TRBV20-1 to TRBJ2-5, with 10 bases aligning to TRBD2. Per the germline V gene, CDR1 is DFQATT and CDR2 is SNEGSKA (reference sequence). With V trimmed by 0 bases and J by 5 bases, 12 bases remained unmatched. The CDR3 has 17 residues. The CDR3 DNA sequence: TGCAGTGCTAGAGAATATAGCGCTAGCGGGAGAGGGGAGACCCAGTACTTC. This translates into CSAREYSASGRGETQYF.

This clonotype was seen ten or more times. The chain recombines TRBV29-1 with TRBJ2-5, with 8 bases aligning to TRBD2. Germline values: CDR1 SQVTM, CDR2 ANQGSEA. This CDR3 has 14 residues. The V gene end was trimmed by 7 bases and the J gene end by 2 bases; junction bases not matched to a gene: 9. The CDR3 region is CSAGGGSGQETQYF. The CDR3 bases are TGCAGCGCGGGGGGGGGATCCGGGCAAGAGACCCAGTACTTC.

This clonotype was counted many times. This chain uses TRBV7-9 with TRBJ2-5, with TRBD2 matching 13 bases. CDR1 and CDR2 (germline): SEHNR, FQNEAQ (reference sequence). This CDR3 comprises 15 residues. V shed 5 bases and J 6 bases; nucleotides not matched to a gene: 6. CDR3 protein: CASSPTSGGRQTQYF. Written as DNA, the CDR3 is TGTGCCAGCAGCCCGACTAGCGGGGGGCGGCAGACCCAGTACTTC.

A word on this clonotype: This may arise from a read error, as a much more abundant clone is one base away. The chain employs TRBV29-1 and TRBJ1-4; D gene ambiguous. Trimming took 8 bases from V and 2 from J, leaving 12 bases between them. This CDR3 has 13 residues. The germline V gene encodes CDR1 SQVTM and CDR2 ANQGSEA. CDR3 sequence: CSLRMTTNEKLFF. The DNA for the CDR3 is TGCAGCCTCCGTATGACGACTAATGAAAAACTGTTTTTT.

This clonotype was picked up many times. The CDR3 region is CSVEHDQETQYF. In nucleotides, the CDR3 is TGCAGCGTTGAACACGATCAAGAGACCCAGTACTTC. This chain joins TRBV29-1 and TRBJ2-5; no clear D. Per germline, CDR1 SQVTM and CDR2 ANQGSEA. V shed 2 bases and J shed 2 bases, with 6 bases lying between them. The CDR3 runs 12 residues.

This chain joins TRBV29-1 and TRBJ1-1; D gene ambiguous. Trimming pared 8 bases from V and 8 bases from J, leaving 12 bases between. This CDR3 contains 10 residues. Germline V gene lookup returns CDR1 SQVTM and CDR2 ANQGSEA. CDR3 in amino acids: CSTKDGEAFF. DNA of the CDR3: TGCAGCACCAAGGACGGAGAAGCTTTCTTT. The variable domain in full, completed from reference TRBV29-1 and TRBJ1-1, reads SAVISQKPSRDICQRGTSLTIQCQVDSQVTMMFWYRQQPGQSLTLIATANQGSEATYESGFVIDKFPISRPNLTFSTLTVSNMSPEDSSIYLCSTKDGEAFFGQGTRLTVV.

This clonotype was counted a few times. This chain links TRBV6-5 with TRBJ2-7; TRBD1 matches at 7 bases. There are 16 residues in the CDR3. CDR1 and CDR2 (germline): MNHEY, SVGAGI. V lost 4 bases to trimming and J lost 5 bases; unmatched junction nucleotides: 14. CDR3 residues: CASSSGQAGFWNEQYF. The CDR3 nucleotides read TGTGCCAGCAGTTCCGGACAGGCTGGTTTCTGGAACGAGCAGTACTTC.

This clonotype appeared many times. The chain couples TRBV24-1 to TRBJ1-4; the match to TRBD1 covers 7 bases. The CDR3 consists of 16 residues. J was trimmed by 7 bases and V by 3 bases; bases with no gene match: 10. CDR1 and CDR2 (germline): KGHDR, SFDVKD. The CDR3 region has the DNA TGTGCCACCAGTGATGTGGACAGGCAACAACGTGAAAAACTGTTTTTT. Translating it yields CATSDVDRQQREKLFF.

Turning to this clonotype: A much larger clone differs from this one at a single base, so this may be a read error. The V gene is TRBV29-1, the J gene TRBJ2-7, with D possibly matching TRBD1 (6 bases). This CDR3 is built from 12 residues. Germline CDR1 reads SQVTM; CDR2 reads ANQGSEA. V shed 7 bases and J shed 2 bases, with 12 bases lying between them. The CDR3 spells CSEGVDTYEQYF. The CDR3 DNA follows: TGCAGCGAGGGGGTGGACACCTACGAGCAGTACTTC.

This clonotype was picked up a small number of times. The gene calls are TRBV6-2 or TRBV6-3 and TRBJ2-7, with 7 bases that match TRBD2. The CDR3 contains 17 residues. Germline trimming cut 2 bases from V and 0 bases from J; bases unmatched to any gene: 10. CDR1 is MNHEY and CDR2 is SVGEGT in the germline V gene. CDR3 DNA: TGTGCCAGCAGTTACGCTCCAGGGACTACCCTCTCCTACGAGCAGTACTTC. This sequence encodes CASSYAPGTTLSYEQYF.

This clonotype was counted a single time. The chain combines TRBV2 with TRBJ2-7, with 8 bases aligning to TRBD1. Losses at the gene ends were 8 bases for V and 6 bases for J; bases not matched to a gene: 12. This CDR3 comprises 14 residues. The germline CDR1 and CDR2 sequences are SNHLY and FYNNEI. CDR3: CASQTWTGTSEQYF. The CDR3 bases are TGTGCCAGCCAAACTTGGACAGGGACGAGCGAGCAGTACTTC.

This chain uses TRBV24-1 with TRBJ1-2; D not certain. The germline CDR1 and CDR2 sequences are KGHDR and SFDVKD. The length of the CDR3 is 12 residues. Trimming took 0 bases from V and 8 from J, leaving 6 bases between them. CDR3 sequence (DNA): TGTGCCACCAGTGATTTGGGGCGAGGCTACACCTTC. Its translation: CATSDLGRGYTF.

This clonotype was counted at least ten times. The chain uses TRBV7-2 and TRBJ1-6; D not certain. V lost 2 bases to trimming and J lost 7 bases, with 3 bases between them. This CDR3 region has 12 residues. CDR1 and CDR2 from the germline V gene are SGHTA and FQGNSA. The CDR3 loop is CASSLTNSPLHF. The CDR3 DNA follows: TGTGCCAGCAGCTTAACCAATTCACCCCTCCACTTT.

This clonotype occurred many times. The chain is built from TRBV7-6 and TRBJ2-7; 8 nucleotides agree with TRBD2. Trimming cost V 5 bases and J 1 base; bases outside gene matches: 16. CDR3 size: 18 residues. Germline values: CDR1 SGHVS, CDR2 FNYEAQ. DNA for the CDR3: TGTGCCAGCAGCCCCCACCCCGCACCGGGAGGGCCTTCCTACGAGCAGTACTTC. Translated, it gives CASSPHPAPGGPSYEQYF.

This clonotype was seen repeatedly, ten times or more. The rearrangement links TRBV7-9 to TRBJ1-2; unclear D gene. The V end lost 1 base, the J end lost 6 bases, and 15 bases lay between the germline ends. CDR3 length equals 15 residues. The germline CDR1 and CDR2 sequences are SEHNR and FQNEAQ (reference sequence). CDR3 bases: TGTGCCAGCAGCTTAGTAGAGCGGCCTCAGGATGGCTACACCTTC. The encoded protein is CASSLVERPQDGYTF.

The chain employs TRBV7-2 and TRBJ2-3, with a tentative D call TRBD1 (6 bases). Germline V lookup: CDR1 SGHTA, CDR2 FQGNSA. The CDR3 is 20 residues long. V was shortened by 4 bases and J by 2 bases, with 28 bases between the two germline ends. CDR3 sequence: CASSSFAPGDRLATTDTQYF. In DNA form, the CDR3 reads TGTGCCAGCAGCTCCTTCGCGCCAGGGGATAGGCTAGCCACCACAGATACGCAGTATTTT.

In its sample, this clonotype was seen many times. The chain employs TRBV29-1 and TRBJ2-7; 8 bases are a match to TRBD1. This CDR3 is built from 12 residues. Trimming at V came to 6 bases and at J to 6 bases, leaving 7 bases not matched to a gene. Per the germline V gene, CDR1 is SQVTM and CDR2 is ANQGSEA. CDR3 sequence reads: CSVRTGLGEQYF. CDR3 DNA: TGCAGCGTCCGGACAGGGCTTGGCGAGCAGTACTTC.

With regard to this clonotype: A single base separates this from a much larger clone, so it may be a read error. This chain uses TRBV20-1 with TRBJ2-7; 7 nucleotides align to TRBD1. CDR1 and CDR2 from the germline V gene are DFQATT and SNEGSKA (reference sequence). Losses at the gene ends were 6 bases for V and 0 bases for J; bases not matched to a gene: 8. This CDR3 is 14 amino acids long. The CDR3 DNA is TGCAGTGCCACAGGGGACCTTAGCTCCTACGAGCAGTACTTC. Translated: CSATGDLSSYEQYF.

Ten or more counts support this clonotype. V usage is TRBV5-1 and J usage is TRBJ2-7, with TRBD1 as a possible D gene (6 bases). The CDR3 covers 14 residues. CDR1 and CDR2 from the germline V gene are SGHRS and YFSETQ. V dropped 4 bases and J dropped 6 bases, with 17 bases sitting between them. CDR3 bases: TGCGCCAGCAGCAAAGGGACACCGCTTGGCGAGCAGTACTTC. It codes for CASSKGTPLGEQYF.

At least ten counts were recorded for this clonotype. V usage is TRBV10-3 and J usage is TRBJ1-1, with D tentatively TRBD1 (5 bases). Per germline, CDR1 ENHRY and CDR2 SYGVKD. The CDR3 runs 13 residues. Trimming removed 4 bases from V and 1 base from J, with 7 bases in between. CDR3 sequence reads: CAISAGQNTEAFF. The CDR3 DNA sequence: TGTGCCATCAGTGCGGGGCAGAACACTGAAGCTTTCTTT.

V and J are TRBV7-2 and TRBJ1-5; perhaps TRBD1 as D (5 bases). The CDR3 has 17 residues. Germline V gene lookup returns CDR1 SGHTA and CDR2 FQGNSA. The V end lost 5 bases, the J end lost 3 bases, and 20 bases lay between the germline ends. The CDR3 coding sequence is TGTGCCAGCAGCCTCCGGGACCTAACGAGTGTCAATCAGCCCCAGCATTTT. It encodes CASSLRDLTSVNQPQHF. The full variable domain, its missing parts supplied by reference TRBV7-2 and TRBJ1-5, is GAGVSQSPSNKVTEKGKDVELRCDPISGHTALYWYRQSLGQGLEFLIYFQGNSAPDKSGLPSDRFSAERTGGSVSTLTIQRTQQEDSAVYLCASSLRDLTSVNQPQHFGDGTRLSIL.

This clonotype was observed many times. This rearrangement joins TRBV7-9 to TRBJ2-7, with D perhaps matching TRBD1 or TRBD2 (6 bases each). The CDR3 is made up of 13 amino acids. CDR1 is SEHNR, CDR2 FQNEAQ, per germline (reference sequence). With 6 bases removed from V and 3 bases from J, the gap between germline ends came to 12 bases. The CDR3 bases are TGTGCCAGCAGTAAGGGGGGAGTCTACGAGCAGTACTTC. This sequence encodes CASSKGGVYEQYF.

On this clonotype: Since no conserved phenylalanine or tryptophan closes the CDR3, a read error is the likely cause. The chain joins TRBV11-2 to TRBJ1-1, with D maybe TRBD1 (5 bases). V lost 5 bases to trimming and J lost 1 base, with 11 bases between them. CDR1 is SGHAT, CDR2 FQNNGV, per germline. The CDR3 is made up of 14 amino acids. The chain's CDR3 is CASSLAQGNTEAFL. CDR3 DNA: TGTGCCAGCAGCCTCGCGCAGGGGAACACTGAAGCTTTCCTT.

The chain combines TRBV7-9 with TRBJ1-2, with D tentatively TRBD1 (5 bases). The V gene's germline CDR1 is SEHNR and CDR2 FQNEAQ (reference sequence). V lost 5 bases and J lost 2, with 15 bases in between. This CDR3 comprises 15 residues. The CDR3 loop reads CASSLGTELNYGYTF. For the CDR3, the DNA is TGTGCCAGCAGCCTCGGGACGGAGCTAAACTATGGCTACACCTTC.

The V call is TRBV12-3 or TRBV12-4, the J call TRBJ1-1; 10 bases agree with TRBD1. This CDR3 is 18 amino acids long. V lost 1 base and J lost 1; bases outside the gene matches: 9. The CDR3, as DNA: TGTGCCAGCAGTTTAGAATCCGGGACAGGGGATAAGAACACTGAAGCTTTCTTT. It encodes CASSLESGTGDKNTEAFF.

This clonotype was seen repeatedly, ten times or more. The chain combines TRBV3-1 with TRBJ1-6; weak D call: TRBD1 (6 bases). The germline V gene has CDR1 LGHDT and CDR2 YNNKEL (reference sequence). There are 15 residues in the CDR3. Trimming took off 3 bases at V and 2 bases at J, with 8 bases between the two ends. CDR3 DNA: TGTGCCAGCAGCCATGGGGGCACCTATAATTCACCCCTCCACTTT. It specifies CASSHGGTYNSPLHF.

This clonotype was picked up many times. The junction does not match germline at one end; this may be a read error. The chain combines TRBV7-9 with TRBJ2-5, with TRBD1 identical over 7 bases. CDR1 is SEHNR and CDR2 is FQNEAQ in the germline V gene (reference sequence). The CDR3 length is 12 residues. DNA for the CDR3: TGTGCCAGCAGCTTTCAAGGACAGGAAATGTTCTTC. Translation gives CASSFQGQEMFF.

This clonotype showed up just a few times. The chain employs TRBV20-1 and TRBJ2-7; a weak D match, TRBD2 (6 bases). The CDR3 runs 14 residues. Trimming removed 3 bases from V and 1 base from J, with 13 bases in between. In germline, CDR1 is DFQATT, CDR2 SNEGSKA (reference sequence). The CDR3 DNA reads TGCAGTGCTAGCATCGCGGGACGATCCTACGAGCAGTACTTC. Translating it yields CSASIAGRSYEQYF.

This clonotype was seen ten or more times. The V gene is TRBV7-9, the J gene TRBJ2-7, with D possibly being TRBD1 (6 bases). Trimming took 8 bases from V and 2 from J, leaving 13 bases between them. The CDR3 runs to 13 residues. Germline CDR1 is SEHNR and CDR2 is FQNEAQ (reference sequence). DNA for the CDR3: TGTGCCAGCGGCCGGGACATGCCCTACGAGCAGTACTTC. As protein: CASGRDMPYEQYF.